Listed here are 2 T cell receptor beta chains from one sample, sequenced in a study of CD8+CD57+ T cells in acquired aplastic anemia (dated by TCRdb to the late 2010s). The instrument given in TCRdb is Illumina HiSeq 2000. Profiling of TCR beta VDJ combinations and CDR3 sequences used genomic DNA as the template. TCRdb itself trimmed the public reads at Q25 with fastp, ran MiXCR and retained productive beta chains. A single entry per CDR3 protein holds the most common genes and DNA from its merged rows. The sample table contains some 410,000 distinct CDR3 sequences; only one count was recorded for approximately 70% of them. The ten largest make up 4% of the sample. The sample taken for sequencing was sorted CD4+, CD8+, or CD8+CD57+ T cells (not recorded which) from PBMCs. Receptors originate from a human donor in good health, serving as a control.

A word on this clonotype: One end of the junction varies from germline; a read error may be responsible. The chain couples TRBV7-8 to TRBJ2-7; 7 nucleotides agree with TRBD1. This CDR3 has 15 amino acids. Germline CDR1 is SGHVS and CDR2 is FQNEAQ. CDR3 coding DNA: TGTGCCAGCAGCTTTTTCCTAGGGGGCACCTACGAGGAGTACTTC. Protein product: CASSFFLGGTYEEYF.

This clonotype was recorded once. Compared with germline, one end of the junction differs, possibly owing to a read error. The chain carries TRBV12-3 or TRBV12-4 and TRBJ2-7, with D tentatively TRBD1 (5 bases). The CDR3 covers 13 residues. CDR3 region: CACSLDNSYEQYF. The CDR3 nucleotides read TGTGCCTGCAGTTTGGACAACTCCTACGAGCAGTACTTC.